This is a list of T cell receptor beta chains from one sample in a study of regulatory T cells in long-lasting Graves disease. Each CDR3 protein is one row after TCRdb ran MiXCR on the multiplex PCR reads. Of 350,000 to 500,000 distinct CDR3 sequences listed, about a sixth are singletons. This same sample was also part of a study on T cells in Graves' hyperthyroidism and ophthalmopathy.

The material sequenced was peripheral blood mononuclear cells (PBMCs), taken at new diagnosis, from a patient treated with antithyroid drugs. Receptors originate from a woman aged 25 to 39 with Graves disease. Each CDR3 is given with its conserved first and last residue. The D gene is left open where the match is weak. Not every row has a clone size; where given, it reads once, few, many or a size class.

>TRBD1|few|TRBV16|15|TRBJ1-1
CASSQSSDRDTEAFF
TGTGCCAGCAGCCAATCCAGCGACAGGGACACTGAAGCTTTCTTT
>NA|NA|TRBV4-1|17|TRBJ1-5
CASSHQAGWFDNQPQHF
TGCGCCAGCAGCCACCAAGCGGGTTGGTTCGACAATCAGCCCCAGCATTTT
>TRBD1|NA|TRBV6-1|17|TRBJ2-7
CASSRRIPGTGAYEQYF
TGTGCCAGCAGCAGAAGAATCCCCGGGACAGGGGCCTACGAGCAGTACTTC
>TRBD1|NA|TRBV28|15|TRBJ1-6
CASSFGTGGNSPLHF
TGTGCCAGCAGTTTCGGGACAGGGGGCAATTCACCCCTCCACTTT
>NA|NA|TRBV12-3/TRBV12-4|14|TRBJ1-5
CASSFLDSNQPQHF
TGTGCCAGCAGTTTCCTGGATAGCAATCAGCCCCAGCATTTT
>NA|NA|TRBV4-2|14|TRBJ2-7
CASSQDLVSYEQYF
TGTGCCAGCAGCCAAGATTTAGTCTCCTACGAGCAGTACTTC
>NA|few|TRBV20-1|17|TRBJ2-1
CSARGFARETTYNEQFF
TGCAGTGCTAGAGGGTTTGCGAGGGAGACCACCTACAATGAGCAGTTCTTC
>TRBD1|many|TRBV11-3|15|TRBJ2-1
CASSFGTGIKVEQFF
TGTGCCAGCAGCTTCGGGACAGGGATTAAGGTTGAGCAGTTCTTC
>NA|many|TRBV7-2|16|TRBJ1-1
CASTPPGGGSNTEAFF
TGTGCCAGCACCCCTCCAGGAGGCGGTTCGAACACTGAAGCTTTCTTT
>NA|NA|TRBV5-1|16|TRBJ2-1
CASSSSRDGPYNEQFF
TGCGCCAGCAGCTCCTCCCGGGACGGTCCCTACAATGAGCAGTTCTTC
>NA|few|TRBV6-2/TRBV6-3|17|TRBJ2-1
CASSYSRQDSSYNEQFF
TGTGCCAGCAGTTACTCCCGGCAGGACAGCTCCTACAATGAGCAGTTCTTC
>TRBD2|many|TRBV28|14|TRBJ2-7
CASSFGREGYEQYF
TGTGCCAGCAGTTTCGGACGGGAGGGCTACGAGCAGTACTTC
>NA|few|TRBV19|12|TRBJ2-2
CASRPGTGELFF
TGTGCCAGCCGCCCTGGCACCGGGGAGCTGTTTTTT
>TRBD2|many|TRBV19|17|TRBJ2-3
CASSRRTSGRITDTQYF
TGTGCCAGTAGCCGACGGACTAGCGGGAGGATAACAGATACGCAGTATTTT
>NA|few|TRBV14|14|TRBJ1-1
CASSLSLLDTEAFF
TGTGCCAGCAGCCTTTCCCTTCTGGACACTGAAGCTTTCTTT
>TRBD2|many|TRBV2|14|TRBJ2-7
CASSEISGAYEQYF
TGTGCCAGCAGTGAAATTAGCGGGGCCTACGAGCAGTACTTC
>NA|many|TRBV30|15|TRBJ1-3
CAWADRIISGNTIYF
TGTGCCTGGGCGGACAGAATAATCTCTGGAAACACCATATATTTT
>TRBD1|few|TRBV19|16|TRBJ1-2
CASSIRLQGEGRGYTF
TGTGCCAGTAGTATCCGTCTTCAGGGGGAAGGTCGAGGCTACACCTTC
>TRBD2|NA|TRBV20-1|15|TRBJ2-1
CSARDWTSGSNEQFF
TGCAGTGCTAGAGATTGGACTAGCGGGAGTAATGAGCAGTTCTTC
>NA|few|TRBV12-3/TRBV12-4|12|TRBJ1-1
CASSPGGFYAFF
TGTGCCAGCAGTCCCGGGGGGTTTTATGCTTTCTTT
>NA|NA|TRBV20-1|16|TRBJ1-5
CSARDPLVAGNQPQHF
TGCAGTGCTAGAGATCCCCTGGTGGCAGGCAATCAGCCCCAGCATTTT
>NA|many|TRBV4-2|15|TRBJ2-7
CASSQDRGRSYEQYF
TGTGCCAGCAGCCAAGATAGAGGGCGTTCCTACGAGCAGTACTTC
>NA|many|TRBV18|13|TRBJ2-7
CASSLRPAYEQYF
TGTGCCAGCTCACTCCGGCCCGCCTACGAGCAGTACTTC
>NA|NA|TRBV9|16|TRBJ2-7
CASSVAVSATAYEQYF
TGTGCCAGCAGCGTAGCTGTAAGTGCCACGGCCTACGAGCAGTACTTC
>NA|few|TRBV2|12|TRBJ1-1
CASSRVETEAFF
TGTGCCAGCTCCAGGGTAGAGACTGAAGCTTTCTTT
>TRBD2|many|TRBV10-3|15|TRBJ2-1
CAISDSSGTYNEQFF
TGTGCCATCAGTGACTCTAGCGGCACCTACAATGAGCAGTTCTTC
>TRBD1|NA|TRBV7-9|14|TRBJ1-2
CASSSPDRNYGYTF
TGTGCCAGCAGCTCACCGGACAGGAACTATGGCTACACCTTC
>NA|many|TRBV28|18|TRBJ2-7
CASRPPQGVIGAGYEQYF
TGTGCCAGCAGACCCCCCCAGGGCGTTATAGGAGCCGGATACGAGCAGTACTTC
>TRBD2|many|TRBV9|15|TRBJ2-5
CASSASTGRGETQYF
TGTGCCAGCAGCGCCTCGACCGGGAGGGGAGAGACCCAGTACTTC
>NA|few|TRBV5-1|15|TRBJ2-7
CASSLASFLGSEQYF
TGCGCCAGCAGCTTGGCCAGTTTCCTTGGCAGCGAGCAGTACTTC
>NA|many|TRBV30|13|TRBJ1-1
CAWASRTDTEAFF
TGTGCCTGGGCGTCCCGTACGGACACTGAAGCTTTCTTT
>NA|many|TRBV12-3/TRBV12-4|15|TRBJ1-1
CASSFSGAINTEAFF
TGTGCCAGCAGTTTTTCCGGGGCGATAAACACTGAAGCTTTCTTT
>TRBD1|NA|TRBV29-1|12|TRBJ1-2
CSAEGQGNGYTF
TGCAGCGCCGAAGGACAGGGTAATGGCTACACCTTC